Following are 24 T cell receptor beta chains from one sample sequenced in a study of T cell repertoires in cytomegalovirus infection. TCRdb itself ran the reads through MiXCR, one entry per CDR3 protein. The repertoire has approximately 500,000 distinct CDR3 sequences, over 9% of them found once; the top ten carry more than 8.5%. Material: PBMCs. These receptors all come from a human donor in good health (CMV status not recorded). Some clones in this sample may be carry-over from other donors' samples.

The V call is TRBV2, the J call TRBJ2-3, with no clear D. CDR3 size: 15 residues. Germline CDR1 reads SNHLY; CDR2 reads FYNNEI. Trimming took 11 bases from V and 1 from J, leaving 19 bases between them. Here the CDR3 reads CAGTLLVLGTDTQYF. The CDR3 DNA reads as TGTGCCGGCACCCTCCTAGTGCTTGGCACAGATACGCAGTATTTT.

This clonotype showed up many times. The CDR3 bases are TGTGCCAGCAGCTTACGGAGGCGGGGTCAAGAGACCCAGTACTTC. It encodes CASSLRRRGQETQYF. V usage is TRBV7-9 and J usage is TRBJ2-5, with TRBD2 as a possible D gene (6 bases). Looked up from germline, CDR1 is SEHNR and CDR2 is FQNEAQ (reference sequence). The CDR3 contains 15 residues. V was clipped by 2 bases and J by 2 bases, with 12 bases between them.

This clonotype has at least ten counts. CDR3 coding DNA: TGTGCCAGCAGCTTAGGCCGGGACAGGGTTGCCAATGAGCAGTTCTTC. It yields the protein CASSLGRDRVANEQFF. This chain joins TRBV7-9 and TRBJ2-1, with 9 bases fitting TRBD1. Losses at the gene ends were 1 base for V and 6 bases for J; bases not matched to a gene: 7. This CDR3 contains 16 residues. Germline-derived CDR1 and CDR2 are SEHNR and FQNEAQ (reference sequence).

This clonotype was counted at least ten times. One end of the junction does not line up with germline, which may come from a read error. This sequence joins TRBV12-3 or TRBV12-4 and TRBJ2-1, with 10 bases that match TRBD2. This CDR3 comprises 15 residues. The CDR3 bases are TGTGCCAGCAGTCTAGCGGGAGCATTCTTCAATGAGCAGTTCTTC. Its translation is CASSLAGAFFNEQFF.

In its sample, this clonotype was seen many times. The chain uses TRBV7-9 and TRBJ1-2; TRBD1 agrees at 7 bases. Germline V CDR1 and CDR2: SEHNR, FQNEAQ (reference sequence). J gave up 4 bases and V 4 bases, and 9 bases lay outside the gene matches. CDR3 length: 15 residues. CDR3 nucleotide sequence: TGTGCCAGCAGCTACCGACAGGGATCGCCCTATGGCTACACCTTC. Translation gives CASSYRQGSPYGYTF.

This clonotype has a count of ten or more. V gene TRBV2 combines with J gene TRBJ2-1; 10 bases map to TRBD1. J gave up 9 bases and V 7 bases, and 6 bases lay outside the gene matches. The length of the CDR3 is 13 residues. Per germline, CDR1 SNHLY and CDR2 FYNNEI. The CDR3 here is CASMGQGRTEQFF. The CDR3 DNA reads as TGTGCCAGCATGGGACAGGGGAGAACTGAGCAGTTCTTC.

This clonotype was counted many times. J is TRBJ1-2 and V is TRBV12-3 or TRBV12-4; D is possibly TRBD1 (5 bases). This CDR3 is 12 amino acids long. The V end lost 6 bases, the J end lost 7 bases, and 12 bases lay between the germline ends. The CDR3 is CASSSGRGGYTF. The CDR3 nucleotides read TGTGCCAGCAGCTCCGGGAGGGGTGGCTACACCTTC.

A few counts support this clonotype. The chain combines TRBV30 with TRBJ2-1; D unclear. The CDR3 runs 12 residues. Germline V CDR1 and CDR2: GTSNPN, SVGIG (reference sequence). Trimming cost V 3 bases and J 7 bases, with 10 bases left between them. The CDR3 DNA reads TGTGCCTGGAGCCCTACCGGTAATGAGCAGTTCTTC. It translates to CAWSPTGNEQFF.

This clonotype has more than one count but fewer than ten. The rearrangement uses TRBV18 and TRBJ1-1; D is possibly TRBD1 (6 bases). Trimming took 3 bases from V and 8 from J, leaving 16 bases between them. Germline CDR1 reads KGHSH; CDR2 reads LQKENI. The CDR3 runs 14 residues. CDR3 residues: CASSPVAQGWEAFF. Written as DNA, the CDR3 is TGTGCCAGCTCACCGGTTGCCCAGGGGTGGGAAGCTTTCTTT.

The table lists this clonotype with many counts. The CDR3 bases are TGCAGTGCCACTACTAAGCATGAGCAGTTCTTC. This encodes CSATTKHEQFF. The chain links TRBV20-1 to TRBJ2-1; no reliable D call. The CDR3 is made up of 11 amino acids. V was pared by 6 bases and J by 8 bases, with 11 bases between. In germline, CDR1 is DFQATT, CDR2 SNEGSKA (reference sequence).

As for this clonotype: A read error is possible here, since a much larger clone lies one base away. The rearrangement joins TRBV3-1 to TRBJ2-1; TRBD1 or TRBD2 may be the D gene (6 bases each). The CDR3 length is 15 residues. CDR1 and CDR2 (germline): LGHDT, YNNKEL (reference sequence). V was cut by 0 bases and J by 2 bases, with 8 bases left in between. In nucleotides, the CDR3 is TGTGCCAGCAGCCAAGATGGGGGGCCCTACAATGAGCAGTTCTTC. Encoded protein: CASSQDGGPYNEQFF.

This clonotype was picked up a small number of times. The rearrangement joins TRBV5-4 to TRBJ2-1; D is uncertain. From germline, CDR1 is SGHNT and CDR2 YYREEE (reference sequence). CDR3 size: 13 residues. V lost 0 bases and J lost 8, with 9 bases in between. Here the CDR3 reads CASSLEPYHEQFF. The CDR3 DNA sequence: TGTGCCAGCAGCTTGGAGCCCTATCATGAGCAGTTCTTC.

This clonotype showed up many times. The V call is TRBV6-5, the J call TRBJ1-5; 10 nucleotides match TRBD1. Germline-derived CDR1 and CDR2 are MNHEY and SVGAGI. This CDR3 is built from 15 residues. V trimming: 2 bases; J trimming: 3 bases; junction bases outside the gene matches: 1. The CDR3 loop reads CASSYGTGVNQPQHF. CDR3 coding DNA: TGTGCCAGCAGTTACGGGACAGGGGTCAATCAGCCCCAGCATTTT.

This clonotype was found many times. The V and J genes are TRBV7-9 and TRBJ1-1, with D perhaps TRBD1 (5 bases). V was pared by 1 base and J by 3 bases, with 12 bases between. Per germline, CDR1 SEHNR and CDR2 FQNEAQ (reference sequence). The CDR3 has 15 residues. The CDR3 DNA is TGTGCCAGCAGCTTAGGGTCGGAAGGGGACACTGAAGCTTTCTTT. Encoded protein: CASSLGSEGDTEAFF.

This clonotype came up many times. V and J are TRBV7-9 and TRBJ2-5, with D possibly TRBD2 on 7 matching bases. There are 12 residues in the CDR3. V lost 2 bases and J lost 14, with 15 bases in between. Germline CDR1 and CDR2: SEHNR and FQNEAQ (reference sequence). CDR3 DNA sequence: TGTGCCAGCAGCTTACGGGGGGCAGAGACTTACTTC. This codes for CASSLRGAETYF. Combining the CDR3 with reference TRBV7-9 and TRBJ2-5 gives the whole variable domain DTGVSQNPRHKITKRGQNVTFRCDPISEHNRLYWYRQTLGQGPEFLTYFQNEAQLEKSRLLSDRFSAERPKGSFSTLEIQRTEQGDSAMYLCASSLRGAETYFGPGTRLLVL.

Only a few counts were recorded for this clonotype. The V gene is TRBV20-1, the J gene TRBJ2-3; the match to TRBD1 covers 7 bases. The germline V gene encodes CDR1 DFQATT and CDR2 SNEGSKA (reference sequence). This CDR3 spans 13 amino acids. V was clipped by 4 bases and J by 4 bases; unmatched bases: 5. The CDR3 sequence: CSAKIGGADTQYF. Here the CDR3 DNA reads TGCAGTGCTAAGATAGGGGGCGCAGATACGCAGTATTTT.

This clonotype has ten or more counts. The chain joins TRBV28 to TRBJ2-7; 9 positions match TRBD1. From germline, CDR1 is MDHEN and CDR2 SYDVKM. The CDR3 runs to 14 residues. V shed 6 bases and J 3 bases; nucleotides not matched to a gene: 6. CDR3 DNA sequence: TGTGCCAGCAGCTTCGGGACAGGGATCTACGAGCAGTACTTC. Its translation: CASSFGTGIYEQYF.

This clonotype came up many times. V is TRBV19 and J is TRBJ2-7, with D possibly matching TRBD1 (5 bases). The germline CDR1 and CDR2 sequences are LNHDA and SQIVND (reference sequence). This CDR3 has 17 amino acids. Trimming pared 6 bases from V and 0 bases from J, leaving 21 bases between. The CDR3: CASRRRGRRASSYEQYF. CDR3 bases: TGTGCCAGTAGAAGGAGAGGCCGCAGGGCCTCCTCCTACGAGCAGTACTTC.

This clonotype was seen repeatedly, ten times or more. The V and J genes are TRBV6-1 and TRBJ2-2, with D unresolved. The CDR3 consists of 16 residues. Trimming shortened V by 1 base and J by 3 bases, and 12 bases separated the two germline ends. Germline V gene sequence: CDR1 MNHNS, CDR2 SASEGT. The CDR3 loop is CASSEGSGLDTGELFF. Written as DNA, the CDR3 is TGTGCCAGCAGTGAAGGTTCGGGTCTGGACACCGGGGAGCTGTTTTTT.

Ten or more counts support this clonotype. Here the CDR3 reads CASSPRDGGALNTEAFF. CDR3 nucleotide sequence: TGTGCCAGCAGCCCACGGGACGGCGGCGCCCTAAACACTGAAGCTTTCTTT. The J gene is TRBJ1-1, the V gene TRBV7-8, with a weak D call TRBD1 (5 bases). The CDR3 runs 17 residues. Trimming cost V 5 bases and J 2 bases, with 21 bases left between them. CDR1 and CDR2 from the germline V gene are SGHVS and FQNEAQ.

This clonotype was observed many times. The CDR3 sequence is CASRLAGGSGETQYF. CDR3 DNA: TGTGCCAGCAGACTAGCGGGGGGAAGCGGGGAGACCCAGTACTTC. V gene TRBV5-4 combines with J gene TRBJ2-5, with 12 bases that match TRBD2. Germline assignment: CDR1 SGHNT and CDR2 YYREEE (reference sequence). The length of the CDR3 is 15 residues. Losses at the gene ends were 5 bases for V and 5 bases for J; bases not matched to a gene: 7.

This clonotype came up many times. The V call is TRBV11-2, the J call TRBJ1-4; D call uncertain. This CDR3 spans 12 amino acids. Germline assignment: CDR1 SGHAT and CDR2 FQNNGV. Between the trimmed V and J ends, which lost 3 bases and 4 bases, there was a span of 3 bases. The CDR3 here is CASSFFNEKLFF. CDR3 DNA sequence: TGTGCCAGCAGCTTTTTTAATGAAAAACTGTTTTTT.

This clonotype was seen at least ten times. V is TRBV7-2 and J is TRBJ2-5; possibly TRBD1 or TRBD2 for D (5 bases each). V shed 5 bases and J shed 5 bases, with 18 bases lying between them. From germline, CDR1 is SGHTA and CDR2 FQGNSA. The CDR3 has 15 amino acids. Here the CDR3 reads CASSPDRDRGETQYF. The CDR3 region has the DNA TGTGCCAGCAGCCCCGATAGGGACCGCGGGGAGACCCAGTACTTC.

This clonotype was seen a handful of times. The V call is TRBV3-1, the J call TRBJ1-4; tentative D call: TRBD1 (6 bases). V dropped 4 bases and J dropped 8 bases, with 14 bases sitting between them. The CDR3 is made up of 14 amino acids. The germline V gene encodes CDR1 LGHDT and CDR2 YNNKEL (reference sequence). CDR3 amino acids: CASSPAGAGEKLFF. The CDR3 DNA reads TGTGCCAGCAGCCCGGCAGGGGCCGGGGAAAAACTGTTTTTT.